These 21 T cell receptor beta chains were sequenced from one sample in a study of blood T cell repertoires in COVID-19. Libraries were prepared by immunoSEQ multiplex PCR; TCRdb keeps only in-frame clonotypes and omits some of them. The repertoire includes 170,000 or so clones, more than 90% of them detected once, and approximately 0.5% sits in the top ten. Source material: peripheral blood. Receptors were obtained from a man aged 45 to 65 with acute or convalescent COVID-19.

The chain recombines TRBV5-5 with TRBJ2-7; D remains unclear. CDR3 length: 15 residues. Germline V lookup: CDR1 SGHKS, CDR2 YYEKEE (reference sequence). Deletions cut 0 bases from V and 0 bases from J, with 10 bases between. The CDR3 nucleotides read TGTGCCAGCAGCTTGGTAGCACTCCCCTCCTACGAGCAGTACGTC. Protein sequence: CASSLVALPSYEQYV.

This chain's CDR3 is CASSQVIAGWTEAFF. Here the CDR3 DNA reads TGCGCCAGCAGCCAAGTGATTGCGGGATGGACTGAAGCTTTCTTT. The chain is built from TRBV4-3 and TRBJ1-1, with unresolved D. Trimming shortened V by 1 base and J by 5 bases, and 14 bases separated the two germline ends. Germline CDR1 reads LGHNA; CDR2 reads YSLEER. CDR3 length equals 15 residues.

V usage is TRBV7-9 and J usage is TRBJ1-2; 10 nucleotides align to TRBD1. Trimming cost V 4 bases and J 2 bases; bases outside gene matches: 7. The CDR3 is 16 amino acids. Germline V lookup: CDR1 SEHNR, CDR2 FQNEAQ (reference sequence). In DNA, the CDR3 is TGTGCCAGCAGCTACTCCGGGACAGGGGTAAACTATGGCTACACCTTC. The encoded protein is CASSYSGTGVNYGYTF.

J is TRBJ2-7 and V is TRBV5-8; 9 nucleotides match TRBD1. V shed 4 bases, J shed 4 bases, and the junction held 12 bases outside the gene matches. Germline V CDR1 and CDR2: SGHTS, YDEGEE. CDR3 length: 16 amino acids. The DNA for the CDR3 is TGTGCCAGCAGCCCGAGGGCCGGGACAGGGACTTACGAGCAGTACGTC. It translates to CASSPRAGTGTYEQYV.

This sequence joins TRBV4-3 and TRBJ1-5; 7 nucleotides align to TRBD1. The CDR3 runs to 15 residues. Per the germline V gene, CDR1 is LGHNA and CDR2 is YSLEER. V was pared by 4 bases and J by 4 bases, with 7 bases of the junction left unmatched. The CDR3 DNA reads TGCGCCAGCAGCCCCTGGACAGGAGATAATCAGCCCCAGCATTTT. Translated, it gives CASSPWTGDNQPQHF.

CDR3 in amino acids: CASSAQRVSYEQYF. CDR3 bases: TGTGCCAGCTCGGCCCAGCGGGTATCCTACGAGCAGTACTTC. This chain joins TRBV3-1 (or the pseudogene TRBV3-2) and TRBJ2-7, with a possible D match to TRBD2 (6 bases). The CDR3 length is 14 residues. CDR1 and CDR2 (germline): LGHDT, YNNKEL (reference sequence). The germline V and J ends were trimmed by 8 bases and 1 base, with 15 bases remaining between them.

Here the CDR3 reads CASSRGSGDSQETQYF. Here the CDR3 DNA reads TGTGCCAGTAGTAGGGGTTCGGGGGATAGCCAAGAGACCCAGTACTTC. The chain joins TRBV19 to TRBJ2-5; possibly TRBD2 for D (6 bases). CDR1 is LNHDA, CDR2 SQIVND, per germline (reference sequence). V lost 4 bases and J 1 base, leaving 16 bases between the germline ends. The CDR3 contains 16 residues.

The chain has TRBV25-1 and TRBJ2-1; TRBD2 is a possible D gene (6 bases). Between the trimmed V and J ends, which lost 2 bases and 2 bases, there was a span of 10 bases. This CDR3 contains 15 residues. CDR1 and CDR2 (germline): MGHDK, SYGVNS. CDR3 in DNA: TGTGCCAGCAGTGAACTCGGACTACCCTACAATGAGCAGTTCTTC. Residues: CASSELGLPYNEQFF.

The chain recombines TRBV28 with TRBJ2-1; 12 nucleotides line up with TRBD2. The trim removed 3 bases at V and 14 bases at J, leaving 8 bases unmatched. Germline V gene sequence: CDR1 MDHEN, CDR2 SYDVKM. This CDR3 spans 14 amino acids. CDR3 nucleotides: TGTGCCAGCAGTTTTAGTGCTAGCGGGAGGGCGGAGTTCTTC. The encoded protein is CASSFSASGRAEFF. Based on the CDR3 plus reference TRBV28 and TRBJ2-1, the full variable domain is DVKVTQSSRYLVKRTGEKVFLECVQDMDHENMFWYRQDPGLGLRLIYFSYDVKMKEKGDIPEGYSVSREKKERFSLILESASTNQTSMYLCASSFSASGRAEFFGPGTRLTVL.

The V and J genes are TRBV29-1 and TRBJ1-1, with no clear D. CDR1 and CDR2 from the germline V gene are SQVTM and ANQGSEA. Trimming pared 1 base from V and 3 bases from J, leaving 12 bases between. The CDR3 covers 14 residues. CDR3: CSVEVPAGHTEAFF. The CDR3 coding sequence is TGCAGCGTTGAAGTCCCCGCTGGCCACACTGAAGCTTTCTTT. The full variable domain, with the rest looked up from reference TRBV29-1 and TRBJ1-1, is SAVISQKPSRDICQRGTSLTIQCQVDSQVTMMFWYRQQPGQSLTLIATANQGSEATYESGFVIDKFPISRPNLTFSTLTVSNMSPEDSSIYLCSVEVPAGHTEAFFGQGTRLTVV.

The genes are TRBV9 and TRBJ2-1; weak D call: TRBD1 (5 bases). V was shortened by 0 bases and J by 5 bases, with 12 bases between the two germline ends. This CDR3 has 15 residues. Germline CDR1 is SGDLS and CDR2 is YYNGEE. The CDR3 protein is CASSVGGLGHNEQFF. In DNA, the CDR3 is TGTGCCAGCAGCGTAGGGGGCCTAGGCCACAATGAGCAGTTCTTC. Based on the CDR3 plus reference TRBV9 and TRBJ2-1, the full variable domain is DSGVTQTPKHLITATGQRVTLRCSPRSGDLSVYWYQQSLDQGLQFLIQYYNGEERAKGNILERFSAQQFPDLHSELNLSSLELGDSALYFCASSVGGLGHNEQFFGPGTRLTVL.

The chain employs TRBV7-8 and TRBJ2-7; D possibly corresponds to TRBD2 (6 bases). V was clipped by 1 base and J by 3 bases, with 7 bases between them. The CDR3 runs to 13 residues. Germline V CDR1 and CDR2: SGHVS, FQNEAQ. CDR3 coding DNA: TGTGCCAGCAGCTTAGGGACTAACTACGAGCAGTACTTC. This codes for CASSLGTNYEQYF.

The CDR3 coding sequence is TGTGCCAGCAGCTTAGTTCAGGGGTTCTATACTGAAGCTTTCTTT. Its translation is CASSLVQGFYTEAFF. The chain couples TRBV7-2 to TRBJ1-1; TRBD1 is a possible D gene (6 bases). The germline V gene has CDR1 SGHTA and CDR2 FQGNSA. Trimming removed 1 base from V and 5 bases from J, with 14 bases in between. CDR3 size: 15 residues. Looking up the rest from reference TRBV7-2 and TRBJ1-1 gives the full variable domain: GAGVSQSPSNKVTEKGKDVELRCDPISGHTALYWYRQSLGQGLEFLIYFQGNSAPDKSGLPSDRFSAERTGGSVSTLTIQRTQQEDSAVYLCASSLVQGFYTEAFFGQGTRLTVV.

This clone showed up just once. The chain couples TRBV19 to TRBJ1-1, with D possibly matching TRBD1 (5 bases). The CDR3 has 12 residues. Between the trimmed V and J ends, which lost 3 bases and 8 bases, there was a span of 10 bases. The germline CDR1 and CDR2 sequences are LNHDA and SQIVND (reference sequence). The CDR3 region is CASSIRGNEAFF. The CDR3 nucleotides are TGTGCCAGTAGTATCCGGGGGAACGAAGCTTTCTTT.

The CDR3 is CATSNTGTVHSGNTIYF. CDR3 nucleotide sequence: TGTGCCACCAGCAATACCGGGACAGTTCACTCTGGAAACACCATATATTTT. This sequence joins TRBV15 and TRBJ1-3; 7 bases map to TRBD1. The CDR3 length is 17 residues. Germline values: CDR1 LNHNV, CDR2 YYDKDF (reference sequence). With V trimmed by 4 bases and J by 0 bases, 9 bases remained unmatched.

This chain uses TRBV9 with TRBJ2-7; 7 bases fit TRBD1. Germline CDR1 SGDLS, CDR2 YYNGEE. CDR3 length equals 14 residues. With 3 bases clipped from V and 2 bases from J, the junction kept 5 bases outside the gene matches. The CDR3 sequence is CASSGRQGTYEQYF. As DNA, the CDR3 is TGTGCCAGCAGCGGAAGACAGGGAACCTACGAGCAGTACTTC.

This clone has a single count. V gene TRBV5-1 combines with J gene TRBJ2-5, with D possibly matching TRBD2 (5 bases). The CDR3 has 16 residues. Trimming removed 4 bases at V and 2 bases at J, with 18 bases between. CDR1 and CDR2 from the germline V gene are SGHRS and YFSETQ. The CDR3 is CASSSTAAGLQETQYF. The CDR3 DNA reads TGCGCCAGCAGCAGCACGGCGGCGGGCCTGCAAGAGACCCAGTACTTC.

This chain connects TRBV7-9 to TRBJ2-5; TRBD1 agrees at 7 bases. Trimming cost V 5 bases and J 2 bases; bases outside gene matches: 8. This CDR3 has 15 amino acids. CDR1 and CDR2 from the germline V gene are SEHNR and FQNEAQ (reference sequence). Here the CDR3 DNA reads TGTGCCAGCAGCCGTACCGGACAGGTTCAAGAGACCCAGTACTTC. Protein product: CASSRTGQVQETQYF.

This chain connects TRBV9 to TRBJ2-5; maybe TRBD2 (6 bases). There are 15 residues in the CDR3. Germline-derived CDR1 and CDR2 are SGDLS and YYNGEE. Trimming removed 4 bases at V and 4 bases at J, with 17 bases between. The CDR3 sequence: CASSPSGFWSETQYF. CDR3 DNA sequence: TGTGCCAGCAGCCCGAGCGGGTTTTGGTCAGAGACCCAGTACTTC.

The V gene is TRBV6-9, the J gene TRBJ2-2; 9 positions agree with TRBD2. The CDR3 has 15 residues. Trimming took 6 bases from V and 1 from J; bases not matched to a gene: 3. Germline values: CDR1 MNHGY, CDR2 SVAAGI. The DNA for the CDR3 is TGTGCCAGCAGATTACTAGCGGGGAACACCGGGGAGCTGTTTTTT. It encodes CASRLLAGNTGELFF.

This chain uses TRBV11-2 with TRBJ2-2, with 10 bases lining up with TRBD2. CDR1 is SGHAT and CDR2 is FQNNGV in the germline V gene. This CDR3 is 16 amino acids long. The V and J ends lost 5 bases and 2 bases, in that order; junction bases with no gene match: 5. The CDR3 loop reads CASSRTSGFNTGELFF. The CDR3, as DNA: TGTGCCAGCAGCCGGACTAGCGGATTTAACACCGGGGAGCTGTTTTTT.